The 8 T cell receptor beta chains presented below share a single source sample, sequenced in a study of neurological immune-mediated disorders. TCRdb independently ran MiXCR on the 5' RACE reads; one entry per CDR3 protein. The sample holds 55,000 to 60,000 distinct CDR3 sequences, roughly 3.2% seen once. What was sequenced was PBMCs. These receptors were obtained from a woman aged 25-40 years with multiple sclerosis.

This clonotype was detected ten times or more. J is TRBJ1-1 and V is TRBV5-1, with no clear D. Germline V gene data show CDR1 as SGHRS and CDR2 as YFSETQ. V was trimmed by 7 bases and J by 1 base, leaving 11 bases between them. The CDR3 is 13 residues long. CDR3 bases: TGCGCCAGCGCGGGGTTGGGGAACACTGAAGCTTTCTTT. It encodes CASAGLGNTEAFF.

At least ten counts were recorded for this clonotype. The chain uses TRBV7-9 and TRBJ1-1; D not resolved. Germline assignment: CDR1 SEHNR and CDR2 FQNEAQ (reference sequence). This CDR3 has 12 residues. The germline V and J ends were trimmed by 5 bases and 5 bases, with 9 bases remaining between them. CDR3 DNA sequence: TGTGCCAGCAGCAAAAGTGGGACTGAAGCTTTCTTT. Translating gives CASSKSGTEAFF.

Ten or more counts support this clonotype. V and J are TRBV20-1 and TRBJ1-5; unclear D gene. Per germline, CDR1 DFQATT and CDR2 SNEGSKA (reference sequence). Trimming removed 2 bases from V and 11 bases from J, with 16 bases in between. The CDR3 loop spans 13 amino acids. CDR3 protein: CSARLIADSAQHF. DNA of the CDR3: TGCAGTGCTAGACTCATAGCTGATTCTGCCCAGCATTTT.

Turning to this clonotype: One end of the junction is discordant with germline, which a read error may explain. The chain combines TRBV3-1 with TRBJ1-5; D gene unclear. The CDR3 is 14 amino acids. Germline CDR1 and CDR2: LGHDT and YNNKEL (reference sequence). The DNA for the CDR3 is TGTGCCAGCAGCCCCTCTCCGGGGAATCAGCCCCAGAATTTT. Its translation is CASSPSPGNQPQNF.

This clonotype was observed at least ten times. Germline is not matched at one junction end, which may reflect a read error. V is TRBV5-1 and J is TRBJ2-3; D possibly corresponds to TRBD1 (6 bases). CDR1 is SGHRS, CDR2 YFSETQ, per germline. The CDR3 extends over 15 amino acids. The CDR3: CASRLDSGSTDTQYF. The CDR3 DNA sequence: TGCGCCAGCAGGTTGGACAGTGGCAGCACAGATACGCAGTATTTT.

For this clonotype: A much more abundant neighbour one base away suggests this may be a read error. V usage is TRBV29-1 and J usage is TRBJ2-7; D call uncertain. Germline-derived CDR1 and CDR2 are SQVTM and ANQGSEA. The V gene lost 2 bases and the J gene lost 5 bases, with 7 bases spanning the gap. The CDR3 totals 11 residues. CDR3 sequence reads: CSVERHNEQYF. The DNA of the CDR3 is TGCAGCGTTGAAAGGCATAACGAGCAGTACTTC.

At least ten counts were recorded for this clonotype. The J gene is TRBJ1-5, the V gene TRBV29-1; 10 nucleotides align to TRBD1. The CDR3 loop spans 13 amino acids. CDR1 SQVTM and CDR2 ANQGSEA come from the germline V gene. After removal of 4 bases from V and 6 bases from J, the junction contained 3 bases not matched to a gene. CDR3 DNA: TGCAGCGTTGTGACAGGGGGCGGTCAGCCCCAGCATTTT. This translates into CSVVTGGGQPQHF.

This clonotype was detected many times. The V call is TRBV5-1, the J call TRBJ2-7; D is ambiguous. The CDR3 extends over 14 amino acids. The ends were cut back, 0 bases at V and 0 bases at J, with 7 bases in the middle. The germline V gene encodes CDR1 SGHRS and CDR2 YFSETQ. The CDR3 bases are TGCGCCAGCAGCTTGGGTCCTAGCTCCTACGAGCAGTACTTC. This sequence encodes CASSLGPSSYEQYF.